The text below deals with one T cell receptor beta chain. Antigen specificity is unknown. This entry comes from a study of cytomegalovirus exposure and HLA in healthy donors. Notes on the study in general: It was reported in a later analysis that an Asian-associated ancestry cluster showed fewer N-insertions than the roughly 670-donor mean.

Researchers ran the PCR with 60 Vbeta and 13 Jbeta primers. Only in-frame clones appear in the TCRdb table, and some are missing; sequencing was by immunoSEQ multiplex PCR. The sample includes more than 80,000 clones, around 80% seen only once; the top ten take approximately 2.4%. Trimming left V 7 bases short and J 12 bases short, with 12 bases between. The CDR3 loop spans 10 amino acids. Germline CDR1 and CDR2: MNHNY and SVGAGI (reference sequence). The chain uses TRBV6-6 and TRBJ2-5; possible D gene TRBD1, 5 bases. Source material: PBMCs. This clonotype originated in a man aged 35 to 55 in good health and CMV-seronegative. CDR3 loop: CASNPGSKYF. The CDR3 bases are TGTGCCAGCAACCCAGGGTCAAAGTACTTC.